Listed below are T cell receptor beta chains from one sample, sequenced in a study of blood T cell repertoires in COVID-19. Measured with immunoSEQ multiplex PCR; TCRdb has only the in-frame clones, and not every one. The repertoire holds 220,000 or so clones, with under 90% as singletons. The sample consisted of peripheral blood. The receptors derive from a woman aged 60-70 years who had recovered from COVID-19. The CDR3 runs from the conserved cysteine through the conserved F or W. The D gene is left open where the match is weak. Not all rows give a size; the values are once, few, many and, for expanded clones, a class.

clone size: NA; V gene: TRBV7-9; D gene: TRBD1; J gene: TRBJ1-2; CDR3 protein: CASSFNRGLSGYTF; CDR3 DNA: TGTGCCAGCAGCTTCAACAGGGGCTTGAGTGGCTACACCTTC
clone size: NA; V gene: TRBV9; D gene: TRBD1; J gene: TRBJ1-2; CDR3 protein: CASSVGNRGDGYTF; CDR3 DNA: TGTGCCAGCAGCGTAGGAAACAGGGGCGATGGCTACACCTTC
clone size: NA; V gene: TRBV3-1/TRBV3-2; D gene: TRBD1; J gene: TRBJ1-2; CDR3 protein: CASSHGDRGTDGYTF; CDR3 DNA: TGTGCCAGCAGCCACGGGGACAGGGGAACCGATGGCTACACCTTC
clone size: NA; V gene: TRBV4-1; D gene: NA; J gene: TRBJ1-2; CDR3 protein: CASSQFRERKLNYGYTF; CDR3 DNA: TGCGCCAGCAGCCAGTTCCGGGAAAGAAAGTTAAACTATGGCTACACCTTC
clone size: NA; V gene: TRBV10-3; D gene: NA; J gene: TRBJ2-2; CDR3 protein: CAISDRGTGELFF; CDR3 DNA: TGTGCCATCAGTGATAGGGGCACCGGGGAGCTGTTTTTT
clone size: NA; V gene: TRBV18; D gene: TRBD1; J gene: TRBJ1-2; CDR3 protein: CASSPTGGDGYTF; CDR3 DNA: TGTGCCAGCTCACCAACAGGGGGAGATGGCTACACCTTC
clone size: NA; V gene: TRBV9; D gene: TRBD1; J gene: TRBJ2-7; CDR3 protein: CASSVQGASYEQYF; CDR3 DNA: TGTGCCAGCAGCGTTCAGGGGGCCTCCTACGAGCAGTACTTC
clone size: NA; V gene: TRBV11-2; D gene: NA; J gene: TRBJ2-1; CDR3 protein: CASSFRGGVGDEQFF; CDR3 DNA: TGTGCCAGCAGCTTTCGAGGGGGGGTTGGGGATGAGCAGTTCTTC
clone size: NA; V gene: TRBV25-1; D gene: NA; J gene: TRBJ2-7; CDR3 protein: CASGGTSEQYF; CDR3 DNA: TGTGCCAGCGGGGGGACGAGTGAGCAGTACTTC
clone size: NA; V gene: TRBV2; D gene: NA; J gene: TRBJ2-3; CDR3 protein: CASSRQRNTDTQYF; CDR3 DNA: TGTGCCAGCAGTCGACAGCGAAACACAGATACGCAGTATTTT
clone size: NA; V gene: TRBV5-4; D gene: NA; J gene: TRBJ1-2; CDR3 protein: CASSLETADYGYTF; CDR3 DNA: TGTGCCAGCAGCTTGGAGACAGCAGACTATGGCTACACCTTC
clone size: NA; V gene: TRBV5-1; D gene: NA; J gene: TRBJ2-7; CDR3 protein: CASSFGQAGEQYF; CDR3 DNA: TGCGCCAGCAGCTTCGGACAGGCGGGGGAGCAGTACTTC
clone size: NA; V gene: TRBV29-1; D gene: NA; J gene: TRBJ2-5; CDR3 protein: CSVGGLAQETQYF; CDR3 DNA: TGCAGCGTGGGGGGTCTCGCTCAAGAGACCCAGTACTTC
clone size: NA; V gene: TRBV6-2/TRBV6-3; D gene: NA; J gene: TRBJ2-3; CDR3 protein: CASSYPANTQYF; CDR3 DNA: TGTGCCAGCAGTTACCCTGCGAATACGCAGTATTTT
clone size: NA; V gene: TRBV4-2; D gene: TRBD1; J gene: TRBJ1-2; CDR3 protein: CASSLTGSDGYTF; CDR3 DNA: TGTGCCAGCAGCCTGACAGGGTCGGATGGCTACACCTTC
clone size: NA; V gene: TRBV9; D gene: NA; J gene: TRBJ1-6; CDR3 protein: CASSGEWTGSPLHF; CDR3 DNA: TGTGCCAGCAGCGGGGAGTGGACCGGCTCACCCCTCCACTTT
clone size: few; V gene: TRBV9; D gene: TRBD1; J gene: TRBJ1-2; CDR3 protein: CASSPGVDRGQGYTF; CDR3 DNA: TGTGCCAGCAGCCCGGGGGTGGACAGGGGGCAGGGCTACACCTTC
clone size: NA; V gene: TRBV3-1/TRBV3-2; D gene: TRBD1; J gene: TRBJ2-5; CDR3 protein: CASREGQGKVETQYF; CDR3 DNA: TGTGCCAGCAGAGAGGGACAGGGGAAAGTAGAGACCCAGTACTTC
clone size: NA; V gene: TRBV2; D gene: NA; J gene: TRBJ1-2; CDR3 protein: CASSRLTTIDLGYTF; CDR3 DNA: TGTGCCAGCTCCAGACTTACAACTATCGATCTAGGCTACACCTTC
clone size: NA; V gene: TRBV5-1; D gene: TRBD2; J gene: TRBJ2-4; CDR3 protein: CASSSEKAGAGNIQYF; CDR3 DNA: TGCGCCAGCAGCTCAGAAAAAGCGGGGGCCGGGAACATTCAGTACTTC
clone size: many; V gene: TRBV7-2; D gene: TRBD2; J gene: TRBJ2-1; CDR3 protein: CASSLQRGGRNEQFF; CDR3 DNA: TGTGCCAGCAGCTTACAGCGGGGGGGCCGGAATGAGCAGTTCTTC
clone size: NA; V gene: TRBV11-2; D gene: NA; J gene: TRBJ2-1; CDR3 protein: CASSLIATGFGYYNEQFF; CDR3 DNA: TGTGCCAGCAGCTTAATAGCAACAGGGTTTGGCTACTACAATGAGCAGTTCTTC
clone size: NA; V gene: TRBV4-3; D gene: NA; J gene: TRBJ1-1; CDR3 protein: CASSQEVGGYTEAFF; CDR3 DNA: TGCGCCAGCAGCCAAGAGGTAGGGGGTTACACTGAAGCTTTCTTT
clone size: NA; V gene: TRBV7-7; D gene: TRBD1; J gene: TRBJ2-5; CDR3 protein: CASSPGTGLETQYF; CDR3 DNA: TGTGCTAGCAGTCCCGGGACAGGGCTTGAGACCCAGTACTTC
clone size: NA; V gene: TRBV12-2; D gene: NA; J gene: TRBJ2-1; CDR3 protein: CASRNTSGVYNEQFF; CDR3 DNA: TGTGCAAGTCGCAATACTAGCGGGGTGTACAATGAGCAGTTCTTC
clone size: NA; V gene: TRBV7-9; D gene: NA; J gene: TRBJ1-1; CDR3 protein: CASSLVSGIEAFF; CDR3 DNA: TGTGCCAGCAGCTTAGTAAGCGGCATAGAAGCTTTCTTT
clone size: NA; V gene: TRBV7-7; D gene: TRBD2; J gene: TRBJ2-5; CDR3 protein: CASSPGGGNWETQYF; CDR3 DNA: TGTGCTAGCAGCCCGGGAGGGGGAAATTGGGAGACCCAGTACTTC
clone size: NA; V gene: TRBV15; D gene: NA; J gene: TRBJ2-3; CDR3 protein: CATSIRADTQYF; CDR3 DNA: TGTGCCACCAGCATCCGCGCAGATACGCAGTATTTT
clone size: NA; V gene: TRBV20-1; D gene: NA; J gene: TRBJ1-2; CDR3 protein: CSASRDVYGYTF; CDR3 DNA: TGCAGTGCTAGTCGGGATGTCTATGGCTACACCTTC
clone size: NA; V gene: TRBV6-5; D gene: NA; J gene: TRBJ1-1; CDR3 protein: CAARRVLNTEAFF; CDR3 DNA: TGTGCCGCCCGTCGAGTGTTGAACACTGAAGCTTTCTTT
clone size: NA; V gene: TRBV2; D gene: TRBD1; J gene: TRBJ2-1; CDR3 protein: CASKDRNYNEQFF; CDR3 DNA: TGTGCCAGCAAGGACAGGAACTACAATGAGCAGTTCTTC
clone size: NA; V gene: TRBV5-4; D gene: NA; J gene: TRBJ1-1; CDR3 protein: CASSNIQGSWNTEAFF; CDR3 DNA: TGTGCCAGCAGCAATATACAGGGATCGTGGAACACTGAAGCTTTCTTT
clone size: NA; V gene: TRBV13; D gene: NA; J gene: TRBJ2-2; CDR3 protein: CASSLGLGLDTGELFF; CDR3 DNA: TGTGCCAGCAGCTTAGGTCTGGGGCTGGACACCGGGGAGCTGTTTTTT
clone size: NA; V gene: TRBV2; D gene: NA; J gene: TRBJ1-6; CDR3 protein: CASRGGLDANSPLHF; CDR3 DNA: TGTGCCAGCAGGGGGGGACTGGACGCAAATTCACCCCTCCACTTT
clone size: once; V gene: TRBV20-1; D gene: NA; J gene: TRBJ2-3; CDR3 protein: CSASKVQSTDTQYF; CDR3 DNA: TGCAGTGCTAGTAAGGTACAGAGCACAGATACGCAGTATTTT
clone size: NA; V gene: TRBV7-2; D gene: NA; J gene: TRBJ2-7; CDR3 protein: CASSPTSSYEQYF; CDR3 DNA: TGTGCCAGCAGCCCAACCTCGAGCTACGAGCAGTACTTC
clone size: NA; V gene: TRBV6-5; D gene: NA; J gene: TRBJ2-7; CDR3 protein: CASRRTKSYEQYF; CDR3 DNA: TGTGCCAGCAGACGGACTAAATCCTACGAGCAGTACTTC
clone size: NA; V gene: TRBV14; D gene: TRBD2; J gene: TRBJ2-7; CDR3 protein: CASSPRGGWYEQYF; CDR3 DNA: TGTGCCAGCAGCCCCCGGGGGGGCTGGTATGAGCAGTACTTC
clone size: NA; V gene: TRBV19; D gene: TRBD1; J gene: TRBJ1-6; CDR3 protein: CATAGQGAYSPLHF; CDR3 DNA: TGTGCCACAGCGGGACAGGGGGCTTATTCACCCCTCCACTTT
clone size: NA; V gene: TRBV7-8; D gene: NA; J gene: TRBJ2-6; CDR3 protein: CASSLLNSFSGANVLTF; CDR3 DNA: TGTGCCAGCAGCTTACTAAACAGCTTCTCTGGGGCCAACGTCCTGACTTTC
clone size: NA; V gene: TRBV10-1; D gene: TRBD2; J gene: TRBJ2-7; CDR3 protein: CASSEREDLAYEQYF; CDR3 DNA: TGCGCCAGCAGTGAGCGGGAGGACCTAGCCTACGAGCAGTACTTC
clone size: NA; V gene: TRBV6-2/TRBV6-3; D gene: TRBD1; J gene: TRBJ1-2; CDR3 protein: CASSYDWTGESYGYTF; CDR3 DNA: TGTGCCAGCAGTTACGACTGGACAGGGGAGAGCTATGGCTACACCTTC
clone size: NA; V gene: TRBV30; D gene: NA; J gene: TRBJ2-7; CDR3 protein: CAWRRQGSWYEQYF; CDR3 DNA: TGTGCCTGGAGGCGGCAGGGGTCCTGGTACGAGCAGTACTTC
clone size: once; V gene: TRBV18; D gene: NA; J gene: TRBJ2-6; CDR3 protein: CASSPSPGANVLTF; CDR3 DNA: TGTGCCAGCTCACCCTCTCCTGGGGCCAACGTCCTGACTTTC
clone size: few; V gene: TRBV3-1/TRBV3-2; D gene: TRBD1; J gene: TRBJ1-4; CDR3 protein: CASRLTGRNEKLFF; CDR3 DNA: TGTGCCAGCAGACTGACAGGGAGGAATGAAAAACTGTTTTTT